This T cell receptor (beta chain) emerged from a study of blood T cell repertoires in COVID-19. Study-wide context: Acute-phase and convalescent COVID-19 samples originated in the United States, Italy and Spain.

In the original processing: Nucleated cell number was recorded as an estimate derived from reference gene primer amplification. The data were produced by immunoSEQ multiplex PCR, yet TCRdb's version contains in-frame clones alone and is incomplete. Clone size and V and J calls were adopted from that table, with D and trimming inferred from the DNA. The table records approximately 180,000 clones, roughly 82% of them present only once. CDR3 size: 16 residues. The J segment lost 0 bases and the V segment lost 7 bases, leaving 9 bases of the junction unmatched. The V gene's germline CDR1 is MNHEY and CDR2 SVGEGT.

The rearrangement links TRBV6-2 or TRBV6-3 to TRBJ2-5; 9 nucleotides agree with TRBD2. The TCR was taken from a woman aged 70 to 79 with acute or convalescent COVID-19. The material sequenced was peripheral blood. Written as DNA, the CDR3 is TGTGCCAGCACCCCCAGCGGGGGGCCGTACCAAGAGACCCAGTACTTC. Translating gives CASTPSGGPYQETQYF.